Below, 14 T cell receptor beta chains from the same sample are listed, as sequenced in a study of blood T cell repertoires in COVID-19. Repertoires were generated with immunoSEQ multiplex PCR, while TCRdb's copy carries only in-frame clones and drops some. The profile shows about 350,000 clones, roughly 89% of them singletons. The specimen was peripheral blood. The receptors were gathered from an older woman with COVID-19, enrolled during active disease.

The chain recombines TRBV7-8 with TRBJ1-1; D perhaps matches TRBD1 (6 bases). The V gene's germline CDR1 is SGHVS and CDR2 FQNEAQ. The CDR3 runs 14 residues. V shed 2 bases and J shed 5 bases, with 12 bases lying between them. The CDR3 is CASSLQGSGTEAFF. CDR3 in DNA: TGTGCCAGCAGCTTACAGGGGTCCGGAACTGAAGCTTTCTTT.

This chain joins TRBV28 and TRBJ1-2, with TRBD1 identical over 7 bases. CDR3 length: 15 residues. Trimming removed 7 bases from V and 5 bases from J; junction bases left unmatched: 13. CDR1 and CDR2 (germline): MDHEN, SYDVKM. CDR3 coding DNA: TGTGCCAGCACCAGGGGGGACCCAAGGAATTATGGCTACACCTTC. It yields the protein CASTRGDPRNYGYTF.

The rearrangement links TRBV19 to TRBJ1-5; D might be TRBD1 (6 bases). The CDR3 extends over 13 amino acids. Per germline, CDR1 LNHDA and CDR2 SQIVND (reference sequence). Trimming left V 6 bases short and J 5 bases short, with 11 bases between. The DNA of the CDR3 is TGTGCCAGTAGAAGGGGGAGGGATCAGCCCCAGCATTTT. Residues: CASRRGRDQPQHF. The variable domain in full, with the rest retrieved from reference TRBV19 and TRBJ1-5, is DGGITQSPKYLFRKEGQNVTLSCEQNLNHDAMYWYRQDPGQGLRLIYYSQIVNDFQKGDIAEGYSVSREKKESFPLTVTSAQKNPTAFYLCASRRGRDQPQHFGDGTRLSIL.

The gene calls are TRBV6-5 and TRBJ2-7, with 11 bases lining up with TRBD2. This CDR3 has 15 residues. The trim removed 6 bases at V and 2 bases at J, leaving 6 bases unmatched. CDR1 MNHEY and CDR2 SVGAGI come from the germline V gene. CDR3 bases: TGTGCCAGCAGACCCACTAGCGGGGGAACCTACGAGCAGTACTTC. Translated, it gives CASRPTSGGTYEQYF.

This sequence joins TRBV7-6 and TRBJ1-5, with 7 bases aligning to TRBD1. The V segment lost 4 bases and the J segment 3 bases; nucleotides outside the gene matches: 3. The CDR3 length is 14 residues. The germline CDR1 and CDR2 sequences are SGHVS and FNYEAQ. The CDR3 is CASSSGTANQPQHF. CDR3 nucleotide sequence: TGTGCCAGCAGCTCAGGGACAGCCAATCAGCCCCAGCATTTT. Filled out from reference TRBV7-6 and TRBJ1-5, the complete variable domain reads GAGVSQSPRYKVTKRGQDVALRCDPISGHVSLYWYRQALGQGPEFLTYFNYEAQQDKSGLPNDRFSAERPEGSISTLTIQRTEQRDSAMYRCASSSGTANQPQHFGDGTRLSIL.

The V gene is TRBV7-3, the J gene TRBJ1-1; D not resolved. Germline CDR1 and CDR2: SGHTA and FQGTGA. The CDR3 loop spans 14 amino acids. Between the trimmed V and J ends, which lost 0 bases and 5 bases, there was a span of 10 bases. Written as DNA, the CDR3 is TGTGCCAGCAGCTTAACGCCCGGCGGGACTGAAGCTTTCTTT. As protein: CASSLTPGGTEAFF.

This chain uses TRBV7-9 with TRBJ1-2; TRBD1 agrees at 9 bases. CDR3 size: 15 residues. Germline trimming cut 5 bases from V and 3 bases from J; bases unmatched to any gene: 7. Looked up from germline, CDR1 is SEHNR and CDR2 is FQNEAQ (reference sequence). This CDR3 reads CASSTGTGPHYGYTF. The CDR3 DNA reads TGTGCCAGCAGCACGGGGACAGGGCCACACTATGGCTACACCTTC.

This clone was counted between two and nine times. The chain recombines TRBV5-1 with TRBJ1-3; no reliable D call. This CDR3 region has 17 residues. The germline gives CDR1 SGHRS, CDR2 YFSETQ. Trimming took off 2 bases at V and 0 bases at J, with 15 bases between the two ends. CDR3 protein: CASSFLNGRGSGNTIYF. CDR3 in DNA: TGCGCCAGCAGCTTTTTAAATGGACGGGGCTCTGGAAACACCATATATTTT.

A word on this clone: Other DNA sequences of this sample code for an identical CDR3. The V gene is TRBV5-1, the J gene TRBJ1-2; D is unclear. CDR3 length: 12 amino acids. Germline V gene sequence: CDR1 SGHRS, CDR2 YFSETQ. Trimming pared 4 bases from V and 2 bases from J, leaving 6 bases between. Here the CDR3 reads CASSPGNYGYTF. Written as DNA, the CDR3 is TGCGCCAGCAGCCCAGGAAACTATGGCTACACCTTC.

This clone showed up just a few times. The J gene is TRBJ1-2, the V gene TRBV11-2; the D gene is possibly TRBD1 (6 bases). The CDR3 totals 13 residues. V was shortened by 5 bases and J by 2 bases, with 9 bases between the two germline ends. Germline V gene data show CDR1 as SGHAT and CDR2 as FQNNGV. The DNA of the CDR3 is TGTGCCAGCAGCCCGACAGGAAACTATGGCTACACCTTC. Translated, it gives CASSPTGNYGYTF.

This clone was recorded a few times. J is TRBJ1-2 and V is TRBV5-1; TRBD1 is a possible D gene (6 bases). V was shortened by 4 bases and J by 4 bases, with 17 bases between the two germline ends. The CDR3 consists of 15 residues. Germline assignment: CDR1 SGHRS and CDR2 YFSETQ. The CDR3 DNA reads TGCGCCAGCAGCCCCGTCGCGGGGGGCTCCTATGGCTACACCTTC. Protein: CASSPVAGGSYGYTF.

The chain has TRBV2 and TRBJ2-7; the match to TRBD1 covers 8 bases. Germline loops: CDR1 SNHLY, CDR2 FYNNEI. The CDR3 is 14 residues long. With 6 bases clipped from V and 5 bases from J, the junction kept 9 bases outside the gene matches. CDR3 in DNA: TGTGCCAGCAGCCGCAGGGGGCCGAGCGACGAGCAGTACTTC. This gives the protein CASSRRGPSDEQYF.

V and J are TRBV19 and TRBJ2-2; D is possibly TRBD2 (7 bases). The CDR3 extends over 17 amino acids. The germline V gene encodes CDR1 LNHDA and CDR2 SQIVND (reference sequence). The V end was cut by 7 bases, the J end by 0 bases, with 18 bases between. The CDR3 is CASTFVRGPANTGELFF. The CDR3 DNA reads TGTGCCAGTACGTTTGTGCGGGGGCCTGCGAACACCGGGGAGCTGTTTTTT.

The rearrangement links TRBV13 to TRBJ1-1; D possibly corresponds to TRBD1 (5 bases). V lost 2 bases and J 10 bases, leaving 17 bases between the germline ends. The CDR3 consists of 14 residues. Germline V gene lookup returns CDR1 PRHDT and CDR2 FYEKMQ (reference sequence). DNA for the CDR3: TGTGCCAGCAGCTTACGCCAGGGTCGGGCTCGAGCTTTCTTT. The encoded protein is CASSLRQGRARAFF. Based on the CDR3 plus reference TRBV13 and TRBJ1-1, the full variable domain is AAGVIQSPRHLIKEKRETATLKCYPIPRHDTVYWYQQGPGQDPQFLISFYEKMQSDKGSIPDRFSAQQFSDYHSELNMSSLELGDSALYFCASSLRQGRARAFFGQGTRLTVV.